The 21 T cell receptor beta chains listed next were all sequenced from one sample in a study of healthy donors' naive CD4 and CD8 T cells. A linear amplification protocol produced the TCR libraries from 500 ng of total RNA. TCRdb reprocessed the reads with MiXCR, giving one entry per CDR3 protein. The top ten hold roughly 2.3% of the sample, which has approximately 180,000 distinct CDR3 sequences, under 85% seen once. Material: naive CD4+ and CD8+ T cells sorted from blood, pooled from several donors. These receptors were collected from a pool of human donors in good health; the sample pools cells from several healthy donors.

V gene TRBV5-4 combines with J gene TRBJ2-1; perhaps TRBD2 as D (6 bases). The V and J ends lost 4 bases and 8 bases respectively, with 22 bases between them. Per germline, CDR1 SGHNT and CDR2 YYREEE (reference sequence). This CDR3 region has 16 residues. The DNA for the CDR3 is TGTGCCAGCAGCGGGGCCGGGACTTTGCTCGGGCATGAGCAGTTCTTC. Translation gives CASSGAGTLLGHEQFF.

The genes are TRBV29-1 and TRBJ2-3; 12 bases line up with TRBD2. CDR3 size: 19 residues. CDR1 and CDR2 (germline): SQVTM, ANQGSEA. The trim removed 8 bases at V and 1 base at J, leaving 19 bases unmatched. CDR3 DNA: TGCAGCCCCGACCCGCTACTAGCGGGAGGAGGTGAAGGCACAGATACGCAGTATTTT. It encodes CSPDPLLAGGGEGTDTQYF.

This rearrangement joins TRBV6-4 to TRBJ2-7; perhaps TRBD1 as D (6 bases). Germline V CDR1 and CDR2: MRHNA, SNTAGT. V lost 8 bases and J 0 bases, leaving 11 bases between the germline ends. The CDR3 extends over 13 amino acids. The CDR3 reads CASAQDSSYEQYF. The CDR3 DNA is TGTGCCAGCGCCCAGGACAGCTCCTACGAGCAGTACTTC.

This clonotype appeared a single time. V gene TRBV29-1 combines with J gene TRBJ1-1, with a possible D match to TRBD1 (5 bases). Trimming took off 6 bases at V and 5 bases at J, with 22 bases between the two ends. CDR1 and CDR2 (germline): SQVTM, ANQGSEA. The CDR3 length is 15 residues. CDR3 loop: CSVGGTVETRTEAFF. CDR3 coding DNA: TGCAGCGTCGGCGGGACCGTGGAAACCCGGACTGAAGCTTTCTTT.

This chain joins TRBV10-3 and TRBJ1-1; 7 positions match TRBD1. CDR3 length equals 15 residues. With 0 bases clipped from V and 4 bases from J, the junction kept 5 bases outside the gene matches. The germline V gene encodes CDR1 ENHRY and CDR2 SYGVKD. CDR3 nucleotide sequence: TGTGCCATCAGTGAGTCGACAGGGAAGGGCACTGAAGCTTTCTTT. It specifies CAISESTGKGTEAFF.

The chain uses TRBV30 and TRBJ2-7; TRBD2 matches at 7 bases. V trimming: 2 bases; J trimming: 2 bases; junction bases outside the gene matches: 6. This CDR3 has 14 amino acids. Germline lookup yields CDR1 GTSNPN and CDR2 SVGIG (reference sequence). The CDR3 spells CAWSRAGLAYEQYF. As DNA, the CDR3 is TGTGCCTGGAGTCGAGCGGGACTCGCCTACGAGCAGTACTTC.

This chain uses TRBV10-3 with TRBJ2-5, with D maybe TRBD2 (6 bases). The ends were cut back, 5 bases at V and 0 bases at J, with 13 bases in the middle. The length of the CDR3 is 15 residues. Germline CDR1 reads ENHRY; CDR2 reads SYGVKD. As DNA, the CDR3 is TGTGCCATCAGTCGAGGGGCGGGGAACCAAGAGACCCAGTACTTC. Translation: CAISRGAGNQETQYF.

The chain is built from TRBV29-1 and TRBJ2-1; 11 nucleotides line up with TRBD2. Germline lookup yields CDR1 SQVTM and CDR2 ANQGSEA. The J segment lost 8 bases and the V segment lost 6 bases, leaving 6 bases of the junction unmatched. The CDR3 is 13 residues long. CDR3 in DNA: TGCAGCGTGGTCCCGGGACTAGCGGATGAGCAGTTCTTC. It is translated as CSVVPGLADEQFF.

Details on this clonotype: The junction does not match germline at one end; this may be a read error. The V call is TRBV6-6, the J call TRBJ2-7; TRBD2 aligns across 8 bases. The germline CDR1 and CDR2 sequences are MNHNY and SVGAGI (reference sequence). This CDR3 region has 14 residues. The CDR3 here is CASTYERLAYEQYF. In DNA form, the CDR3 reads TGTGCCAGCACTTACGAGAGACTAGCGTACGAGCAGTACTTC.

This clonotype was seen a handful of times. The chain carries TRBV27 and TRBJ1-1; a possible D gene is TRBD1 (5 bases). The CDR3 has 13 residues. V lost 0 bases to trimming and J lost 6 bases, with 8 bases between them. CDR1 MNHEY and CDR2 SMNVEV come from the germline V gene (reference sequence). CDR3 nucleotide sequence: TGTGCCAGCAGTTTATCCGCAGGGCCTGAAGCTTTCTTT. It is translated as CASSLSAGPEAFF.

The rearrangement links TRBV29-1 to TRBJ2-1; the D gene could be TRBD1 or TRBD2 (6 bases each). This CDR3 region has 15 residues. Germline values: CDR1 SQVTM, CDR2 ANQGSEA. Trimming removed 7 bases at V and 7 bases at J, with 23 bases between. CDR3: CSADPGGIGGNEQFF. The CDR3 nucleotides read TGCAGCGCCGACCCAGGCGGGATAGGGGGGAATGAGCAGTTCTTC.

This clonotype was detected only a few times. The genes are TRBV27 and TRBJ1-2, with D hard to call. CDR1 is MNHEY and CDR2 is SMNVEV in the germline V gene (reference sequence). The CDR3 consists of 15 residues. Trimming took 6 bases from V and 4 from J, leaving 18 bases between them. CDR3 DNA: TGTGCCAGCAGCCTACACCCCCGTAGTGGCTATGGCTACACCTTC. Its translation: CASSLHPRSGYGYTF.

The chain links TRBV30 to TRBJ2-7; 7 nucleotides align to TRBD1. The germline V gene has CDR1 GTSNPN and CDR2 SVGIG (reference sequence). This CDR3 comprises 13 residues. Trimming took 1 base from V and 5 from J; bases not matched to a gene: 5. CDR3 coding DNA: TGTGCCTGGAGTGCCACAGGGGACCACGAGCAGTACTTC. Its protein product is CAWSATGDHEQYF. The full variable domain, with the rest looked up from reference TRBV30 and TRBJ2-7, is SQTIHQWPATLVQPVGSPLSLECTVEGTSNPNLYWYRQAAGRGLQLLFYSVGIGQISSEVPQNLSASRPQDRQFILSSKKLLLSDSGFYLCAWSATGDHEQYFGPGTRLTVT.

V gene TRBV29-1 combines with J gene TRBJ2-1; TRBD2 is a possible D gene (5 bases). CDR1 SQVTM and CDR2 ANQGSEA come from the germline V gene. The length of the CDR3 is 14 residues. The V gene lost 0 bases and the J gene lost 7 bases, with 13 bases spanning the gap. The CDR3, as DNA: TGCAGCGTTGAAGACAGCGGAGGAAGTAATGAGCAGTTCTTC. Protein: CSVEDSGGSNEQFF.

The chain uses TRBV28 and TRBJ2-3, with 7 bases fitting TRBD1. The CDR3 sequence is 16 residues long. The V and J ends lost 5 bases and 5 bases, in that order; junction bases with no gene match: 13. Germline V CDR1 and CDR2: MDHEN, SYDVKM. Here the CDR3 DNA reads TGTGCCAGCAGTGTCCGAGGAACAGGGGTTGGAGATACGCAGTATTTT. Protein product: CASSVRGTGVGDTQYF.

The chain employs TRBV29-1 and TRBJ2-7; tentatively, D is TRBD1 or TRBD2 (5 bases each). The CDR3 length is 13 residues. Germline V gives CDR1 SQVTM, CDR2 ANQGSEA. V was shortened by 7 bases and J by 5 bases, with 18 bases between the two germline ends. In nucleotides, the CDR3 is TGCAGCGCGGGGCCAGCGCATCCGCACGAGCAGTACTTC. Translation gives CSAGPAHPHEQYF.

The chain uses TRBV29-1 and TRBJ2-1; D uncertain. Trimming shortened V by 0 bases and J by 6 bases, and 12 bases separated the two germline ends. The germline V gene has CDR1 SQVTM and CDR2 ANQGSEA. There are 14 residues in the CDR3. In nucleotides, the CDR3 is TGCAGCGTTGAAGATCGATCCAGGAGCAATGAGCAGTTCTTC. Translation gives CSVEDRSRSNEQFF.

The chain recombines TRBV29-1 with TRBJ2-4, with a possible D match to TRBD2 (6 bases). Between the trimmed V and J ends, which lost 2 bases and 9 bases, there was a span of 14 bases. Germline V CDR1 and CDR2: SQVTM, ANQGSEA. The CDR3 totals 13 residues. The CDR3 coding sequence is TGCAGCGTTGAACGAGGAGGGAAAGGCATTCAGTACTTC. Translated, it gives CSVERGGKGIQYF. The complete variable domain, with remaining parts taken from reference TRBV29-1 and TRBJ2-4, reads SAVISQKPSRDICQRGTSLTIQCQVDSQVTMMFWYRQQPGQSLTLIATANQGSEATYESGFVIDKFPISRPNLTFSTLTVSNMSPEDSSIYLCSVERGGKGIQYFGAGTRLSVL.

The chain carries TRBV14 and TRBJ2-5; weak D call: TRBD1 (6 bases). CDR1 SGHDN and CDR2 FVKESK come from the germline V gene. The CDR3 covers 15 residues. V was pared by 2 bases and J by 5 bases, with 15 bases between. The CDR3 region has the DNA TGTGCCAGCAGCCAACGCCAGGGGCAATGGGAGACCCAGTACTTC. Translating gives CASSQRQGQWETQYF.

The rearrangement links TRBV18 to TRBJ1-6; D not resolved. The V end was cut by 6 bases, the J end by 1 base, with 10 bases between. Germline CDR1 KGHSH, CDR2 LQKENI. The CDR3 runs 15 residues. The CDR3 nucleotides are TGTGCCAGCTCCCTCGACGTGTCCTATAATTCACCCCTCCACTTT. It codes for CASSLDVSYNSPLHF.

With regard to this clonotype: A read error may produce the germline difference seen at one junction end. The rearrangement uses TRBV6-5 and TRBJ2-3, with TRBD2 matching 7 bases. The CDR3 sequence is 15 residues long. From germline, CDR1 is MNHEY and CDR2 SVGAGI. CDR3 region: CASSSTVTSTDTQYF. In nucleotides, the CDR3 is TGTGCCAGCAGTTCCACCGTGACTAGCACGGATACGCAGTATTTT.